The entry that follows covers one TCR beta chain sequence. Its antigen specificity is not known. No qualities accompany the bases; no much larger clone lies one base away. The CDR3 regions of human TCRbeta chains were analyzed by immunosequencing. Concerning the study's data processing: Repertoire TCRs were matched against a reference library of SARS-CoV-2-specific TCRs generated with the MIRA antigen-specificity platform. Breadth meant the fraction of unique TCRs that were SARS-CoV-2-associated, whereas depth meant the fraction of total T cells that were SARS-CoV-2-associated. Using the MIRA data, each spike-specific TCR was assigned both to the spike region to which the TCR was reactive and to a CD4 or CD8 class. Log10-transformed breadth and depth values were compared by one-way ANOVA with Sidak's multiple comparisons tests. TCRdb took this table from immuneACCESS and kept in-frame rearrangements with V and J called. Such tables lack part of the clones; where checked against another copy, unresolved V genes explain under half of the gap, and the rest is unexplained. Clonal size and the V and J genes are those of that table, whereas D and trimming came from the DNA. The sample table contains about 190,000 clones; only one count was recorded for roughly 92% of them. Around 3.6% of the sample is taken by the ten largest.

This sample is drawn from a study of T cell responses to AZD1222 COVID-19 vaccine (dated by TCRdb to the early 2020s). For the wider study: TCR sequencing covered over 230 trial participants: roughly 200 given two doses of AZD1222 and some 25 given two doses of MenACWY control vaccine. Trial participants were enrolled by age into 18-55, 56-69 and 70-plus year subgroups, with 148, 28 and 57 TCR-sequenced participants respectively. Findings and caveats that apply to the study as a whole: After two AZD1222 doses, both the breadth and the depth of spike-specific TCRs were significantly higher than at day 0 and than in MenACWY recipients. Because no day 14 peak-response samples were available, repertoires were characterized only after the peak T cell response. Conclusions about previously exposed vaccinees were limited because only a handful of AZD1222 recipients were SARS-CoV-2 seropositive at baseline. The 56-69-year group was small, and its depth increase did not reach significance, likely because of low power. Epitopes outside the regions mutated in the B.1.351 and B.1.1.7 variants were reportedly recognized by nearly half of the unique spike-specific TCRs. Participants were mostly white British and included more females than males, and it was suggested by the authors that clonal diversity may have been underestimated. The whole spike protein was spanned by vaccine-associated CD4 TCRs, and dominant responses were seen in regions 160-218 and 743-854.

The time point label corresponds to: about 28 days (+/-7) after the second vaccine dose. The meaning of the sample's treatment or condition label: meningococcal conjugate vaccine given as trial control. The vaccinee samples were drawn from two UK trials, COV001 and COV002, one of which was a single-blind randomized controlled phase 2/3 trial testing AZD1222 (ChAdOx1 nCoV-19) in healthy adults. For TCRbeta chain sequencing, PBMC samples from trial participants were taken at day 0 and at day 28 after the second dose. Per the germline V gene (reference sequence), GTSNPN is the CDR1 and SVGIG is the CDR2. Here V drops 4 bases and J drops 4 bases, and the junction holds 7 bases not matched to any gene. The CDR3 runs 14 residues from the cysteine to the phenylalanine. Just the 42-base CDR3 DNA is kept, in frame starting at base 1.

The sample was peripheral blood, taken 28 days after the second dose of the MenACWY control vaccine. The rearrangement combines TRBV30 with TRBJ2-7, with TRBD2 identical over 10 junction bases. The TCR originated in an adult who received the MenACWY meningococcal vaccine as a control. The DNA reads as follows: TGTGCCTGGACCAAGGGACTAGCGCCTTACGAGCAGTACTTC. It is translated as CAWTKGLAPYEQYF.